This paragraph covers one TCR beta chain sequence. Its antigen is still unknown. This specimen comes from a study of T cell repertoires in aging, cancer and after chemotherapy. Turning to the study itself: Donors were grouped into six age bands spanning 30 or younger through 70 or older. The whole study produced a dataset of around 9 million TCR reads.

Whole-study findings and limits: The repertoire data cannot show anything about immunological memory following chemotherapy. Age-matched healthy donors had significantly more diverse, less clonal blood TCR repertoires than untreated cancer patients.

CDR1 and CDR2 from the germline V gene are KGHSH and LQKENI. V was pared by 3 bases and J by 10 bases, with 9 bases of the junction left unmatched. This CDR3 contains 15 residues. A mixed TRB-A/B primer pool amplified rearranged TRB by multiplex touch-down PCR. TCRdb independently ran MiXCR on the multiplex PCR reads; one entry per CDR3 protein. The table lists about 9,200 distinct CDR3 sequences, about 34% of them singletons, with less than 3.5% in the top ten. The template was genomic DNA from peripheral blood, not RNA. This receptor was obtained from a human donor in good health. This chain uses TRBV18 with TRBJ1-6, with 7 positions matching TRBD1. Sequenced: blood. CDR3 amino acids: CASSPLQGKGSPLHF. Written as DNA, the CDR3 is TGTGCCAGCTCACCTCTACAGGGGAAAGGATCACCCCTCCACTTT.